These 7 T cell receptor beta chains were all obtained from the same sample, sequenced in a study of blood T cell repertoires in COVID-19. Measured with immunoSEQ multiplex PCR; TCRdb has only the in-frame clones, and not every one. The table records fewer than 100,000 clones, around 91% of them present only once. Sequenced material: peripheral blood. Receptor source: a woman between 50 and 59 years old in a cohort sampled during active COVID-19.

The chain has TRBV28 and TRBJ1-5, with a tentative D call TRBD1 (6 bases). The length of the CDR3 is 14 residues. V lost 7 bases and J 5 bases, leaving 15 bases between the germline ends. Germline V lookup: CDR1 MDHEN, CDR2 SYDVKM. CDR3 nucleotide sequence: TGTGCCAGCACGGGGGCGGGGGGATATCAGCCCCAGCATTTT. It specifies CASTGAGGYQPQHF.

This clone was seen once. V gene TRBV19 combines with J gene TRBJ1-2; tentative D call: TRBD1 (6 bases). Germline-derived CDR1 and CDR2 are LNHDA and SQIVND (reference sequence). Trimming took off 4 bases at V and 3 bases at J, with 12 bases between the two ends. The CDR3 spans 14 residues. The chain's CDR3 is CASSTRDKYYGYTF. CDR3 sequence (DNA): TGTGCCAGTAGTACCAGGGACAAGTACTATGGCTACACCTTC.

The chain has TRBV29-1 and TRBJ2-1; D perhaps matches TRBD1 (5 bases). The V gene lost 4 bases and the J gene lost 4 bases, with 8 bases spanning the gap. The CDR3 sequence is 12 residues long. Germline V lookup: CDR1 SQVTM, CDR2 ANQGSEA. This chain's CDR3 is CSVVWTYNEQFF. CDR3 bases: TGCAGCGTTGTCTGGACATACAATGAGCAGTTCTTC.

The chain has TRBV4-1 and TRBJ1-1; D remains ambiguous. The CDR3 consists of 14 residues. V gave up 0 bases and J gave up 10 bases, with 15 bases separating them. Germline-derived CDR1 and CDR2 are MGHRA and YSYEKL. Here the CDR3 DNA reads TGCGCCAGCAGCCAAGAAGGTCGTGGGAGTCGAGCTTTCTTT. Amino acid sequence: CASSQEGRGSRAFF.

Here the CDR3 DNA reads TGTGCCAGCAGCTTCGGGTCGAAGCGGTACAATGAGCAGTTCTTC. Its protein is CASSFGSKRYNEQFF. The chain recombines TRBV5-6 with TRBJ2-1, with TRBD2 as a possible D gene (5 bases). The CDR3 loop spans 15 amino acids. The V end lost 2 bases, the J end lost 4 bases, and 13 bases lay between the germline ends. Per the germline V gene, CDR1 is SGHDT and CDR2 is YYEEEE. The complete variable domain, with remaining parts taken from reference TRBV5-6 and TRBJ2-1, reads DAGVTQSPTHLIKTRGQQVTLRCSPKSGHDTVSWYQQALGQGPQFIFQYYEEEERQRGNFPDRFSGHQFPNYSSELNVNALLLGDSALYLCASSFGSKRYNEQFFGPGTRLTVL.

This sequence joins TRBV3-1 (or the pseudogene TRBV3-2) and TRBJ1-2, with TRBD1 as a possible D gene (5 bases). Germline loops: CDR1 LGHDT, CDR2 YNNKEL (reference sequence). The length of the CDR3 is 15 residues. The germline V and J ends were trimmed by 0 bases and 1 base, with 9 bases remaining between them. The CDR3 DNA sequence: TGTGCCAGCAGCCAAGAAGGGGTAGATAACTATGGCTACACCTTC. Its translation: CASSQEGVDNYGYTF.

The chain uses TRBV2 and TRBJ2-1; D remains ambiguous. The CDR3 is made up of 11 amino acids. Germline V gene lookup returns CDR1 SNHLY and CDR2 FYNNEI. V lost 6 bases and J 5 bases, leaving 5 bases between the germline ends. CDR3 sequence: CASRANNEQFF. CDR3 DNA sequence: TGTGCCAGCAGGGCCAACAATGAGCAGTTCTTC.